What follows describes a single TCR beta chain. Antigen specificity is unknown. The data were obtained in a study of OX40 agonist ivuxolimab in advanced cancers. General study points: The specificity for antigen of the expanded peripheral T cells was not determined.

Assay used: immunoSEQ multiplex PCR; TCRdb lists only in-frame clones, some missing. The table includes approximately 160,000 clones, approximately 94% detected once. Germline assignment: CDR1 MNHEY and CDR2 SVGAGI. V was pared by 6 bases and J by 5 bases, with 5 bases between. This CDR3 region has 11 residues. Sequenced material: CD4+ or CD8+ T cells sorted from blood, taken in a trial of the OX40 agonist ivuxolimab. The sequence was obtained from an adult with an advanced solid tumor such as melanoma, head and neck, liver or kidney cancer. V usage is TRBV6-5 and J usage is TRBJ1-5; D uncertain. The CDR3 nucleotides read TGTGCCAGCAGCGGGGATCAGCCCCAGCATTTT. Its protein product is CASSGDQPQHF.